The 23 T cell receptor beta chains in this list originate from one sample, sequenced in a study of technical replicates of blood from a handful of donors. The data were produced by immunoSEQ multiplex PCR, yet TCRdb's version contains in-frame clones alone and is incomplete. The sample carries tens of thousands of clones, less than 95% recorded once. The sample consisted of T cells isolated from PBMCs. The receptors come from a human donor in good health.

The chain combines TRBV6-5 with TRBJ1-5; D ambiguous. Trimming removed 0 bases at V and 0 bases at J, with 6 bases between. Germline CDR1 is MNHEY and CDR2 is SVGAGI. This CDR3 contains 15 residues. The CDR3 sequence: CASSYSRDSNQPQHF. DNA of the CDR3: TGTGCCAGCAGTTACTCGCGGGATAGCAATCAGCCCCAGCATTTT.

This sequence joins TRBV30 and TRBJ1-1; no clear D. CDR3 length equals 13 residues. The germline V and J ends were trimmed by 1 base and 1 base, with 7 bases remaining between them. Germline V CDR1 and CDR2: GTSNPN, SVGIG (reference sequence). The CDR3 DNA is TGTGCCTGGAGTGGGCGGAGGAACACTGAAGCTTTCTTT. It yields the protein CAWSGRRNTEAFF.

The chain links TRBV29-1 to TRBJ1-1, with 8 nucleotides matching TRBD1. The V gene's germline CDR1 is SQVTM and CDR2 ANQGSEA. The CDR3 runs 13 residues. The trim removed 7 bases at V and 3 bases at J, leaving 7 bases unmatched. CDR3 region: CSGRGPGDTEAFF. DNA of the CDR3: TGCAGCGGCAGGGGGCCTGGGGACACTGAAGCTTTCTTT. Complete variable domain (other parts from reference TRBV29-1 and TRBJ1-1): SAVISQKPSRDICQRGTSLTIQCQVDSQVTMMFWYRQQPGQSLTLIATANQGSEATYESGFVIDKFPISRPNLTFSTLTVSNMSPEDSSIYLCSGRGPGDTEAFFGQGTRLTVV.

The V gene is TRBV19, the J gene TRBJ2-4; D gene ambiguous. The CDR3 has 15 amino acids. Germline V CDR1 and CDR2: LNHDA, SQIVND (reference sequence). The germline V and J ends were trimmed by 6 bases and 3 bases, with 15 bases remaining between them. CDR3 in amino acids: CASSSTWHLKNIQYF. The CDR3 DNA follows: TGTGCCAGTAGCTCCACCTGGCACCTCAAAAACATTCAGTACTTC.

The chain uses TRBV4-1 and TRBJ1-4; no clear D. Germline loops: CDR1 MGHRA, CDR2 YSYEKL. V was clipped by 4 bases and J by 8 bases, with 8 bases between them. This CDR3 has 12 residues. The chain's CDR3 is CASSPPSEKLFF. The CDR3 nucleotides read TGCGCCAGCAGCCCCCCTTCCGAAAAACTGTTTTTT.

This chain connects TRBV7-9 to TRBJ1-4; 9 bases fit TRBD1. This CDR3 comprises 16 residues. The V segment lost 6 bases and the J segment 8 bases; nucleotides outside the gene matches: 13. Germline V gene data show CDR1 as SEHNR and CDR2 as FQNEAQ (reference sequence). CDR3: CASRTGTGWYEEKLFF. The CDR3 region has the DNA TGTGCCAGCAGGACCGGGACAGGGTGGTACGAGGAAAAACTGTTTTTT.

The rearrangement uses TRBV4-3 and TRBJ2-2; a possible D gene is TRBD2 (5 bases). The CDR3 runs 15 residues. The ends were cut back, 8 bases at V and 3 bases at J, with 16 bases in the middle. Germline CDR1 LGHNA, CDR2 YSLEER. The DNA of the CDR3 is TGCGCCAGCGGTTACCAGCGGAGATACACCGGGGAGCTGTTTTTT. It specifies CASGYQRRYTGELFF.

The chain uses TRBV25-1 and TRBJ1-1; the D is unclear. Trimming shortened V by 2 bases and J by 6 bases, and 19 bases separated the two germline ends. The germline gives CDR1 MGHDK, CDR2 SYGVNS. This CDR3 contains 16 residues. The CDR3 DNA reads as TGTGCCAGCAGTGAACCCGGGGAGAGGGTGAGGGCTGAAGCTTTCTTT. This encodes CASSEPGERVRAEAFF.

V and J are TRBV4-2 and TRBJ2-5, with D unresolved. The CDR3 is 14 residues long. V dropped 0 bases and J dropped 5 bases, with 10 bases sitting between them. Germline CDR1 reads LGHNA; CDR2 reads YNFKEQ. CDR3 loop: CASSQDRFGETQYF. The CDR3 DNA reads as TGTGCCAGCAGCCAAGACCGCTTCGGGGAGACCCAGTACTTC.

The rearrangement joins TRBV11-2 to TRBJ2-7; D remains ambiguous. V lost 4 bases to trimming and J lost 5 bases, with 9 bases between them. Per the germline V gene, CDR1 is SGHAT and CDR2 is FQNNGV. The CDR3 runs 12 residues. CDR3 bases: TGTGCCAGCAGCTCCGCCGCGAACGAGCAGTACTTC. This encodes CASSSAANEQYF.

This chain joins TRBV19 and TRBJ1-1, with D perhaps TRBD1 (6 bases). V was shortened by 2 bases and J by 5 bases, with 9 bases between the two germline ends. Germline values: CDR1 LNHDA, CDR2 SQIVND (reference sequence). This CDR3 comprises 13 residues. The CDR3 DNA is TGTGCCAGTAGTATAACAGGGATTACTGAAGCTTTCTTT. Encoded protein: CASSITGITEAFF.

This clone was counted once. The genes are TRBV2 and TRBJ2-5; D is ambiguous. CDR3 length: 14 residues. Deletions cut 6 bases from V and 5 bases from J, with 16 bases between. Germline CDR1 is SNHLY and CDR2 is FYNNEI. CDR3: CASRYRASWETQYF. The DNA of the CDR3 is TGTGCCAGCAGGTATCGCGCCTCATGGGAGACCCAGTACTTC.

The table lists this clone with a count of one. This chain connects TRBV27 to TRBJ1-5, with TRBD1 as a possible D gene (5 bases). The CDR3 runs to 16 residues. The germline CDR1 and CDR2 sequences are MNHEY and SMNVEV (reference sequence). Trimming stripped 3 bases from V and 3 bases from J, with 15 bases between. The CDR3 here is CASSFWFPGHNQPQHF. Here the CDR3 DNA reads TGTGCCAGCAGTTTTTGGTTCCCAGGGCACAATCAGCCCCAGCATTTT.

CDR3 coding DNA: TGCAGCGCCGGGAGCGCGAACACCGGGGAGCTGTTTTTT. Its protein is CSAGSANTGELFF. This sequence joins TRBV29-1 and TRBJ2-2; a possible D gene is TRBD2 (6 bases). V was shortened by 7 bases and J by 0 bases, with 9 bases between the two germline ends. The CDR3 runs 13 residues. CDR1 is SQVTM and CDR2 is ANQGSEA in the germline V gene.

This clone was observed once. This chain uses TRBV6-5 with TRBJ2-7; 9 positions agree with TRBD1. Germline V gene lookup returns CDR1 MNHEY and CDR2 SVGAGI. Trimming removed 6 bases from V and 1 base from J; junction bases left unmatched: 4. The CDR3 extends over 14 amino acids. CDR3 residues: CASRADRGSYEQYF. The CDR3 bases are TGTGCCAGCAGAGCCGACAGGGGGTCCTACGAGCAGTACTTC.

This clone came up once. The chain recombines TRBV7-8 with TRBJ2-7; TRBD1 aligns across 10 bases. Germline loops: CDR1 SGHVS, CDR2 FQNEAQ. The CDR3 contains 14 residues. Trimming took 5 bases from V and 6 from J; bases not matched to a gene: 7. This CDR3 reads CASSPDRGLSEQYF. In nucleotides, the CDR3 is TGTGCCAGCAGCCCCGACAGGGGGCTTTCCGAGCAGTACTTC.

This chain connects TRBV10-1 to TRBJ2-3; TRBD2 agrees at 8 bases. The CDR3 is 15 residues long. Germline-derived CDR1 and CDR2 are WNHNN and SYGVQD (reference sequence). V gave up 8 bases and J gave up 2 bases; unmatched junction bases: 9. CDR3 in amino acids: CASGRAAGATDTQYF. CDR3 sequence (DNA): TGCGCCAGCGGCCGGGCAGCGGGGGCCACAGATACGCAGTATTTT.

This clone was picked up one time. The chain is built from TRBV27 and TRBJ2-7; 9 nucleotides match TRBD1. J was trimmed by 5 bases and V by 6 bases; bases with no gene match: 8. The germline gives CDR1 MNHEY, CDR2 SMNVEV (reference sequence). This CDR3 contains 14 residues. Here the CDR3 reads CASRGDRVGDEQYF. In DNA, the CDR3 is TGTGCCAGCAGGGGGGACAGGGTGGGAGACGAGCAGTACTTC.

The chain has TRBV10-3 and TRBJ1-1; 8 nucleotides align to TRBD1. With V trimmed by 6 bases and J by 2 bases, 5 bases remained unmatched. The CDR3 totals 14 residues. The germline V gene has CDR1 ENHRY and CDR2 SYGVKD. In DNA form, the CDR3 reads TGTGCCATCAGGGGGGGACAGGATAACACTGAAGCTTTCTTT. This encodes CAIRGGQDNTEAFF.

V and J are TRBV9 and TRBJ1-1, with D unclear. The V gene's germline CDR1 is SGDLS and CDR2 YYNGEE. The V end was cut by 1 base, the J end by 1 base, with 8 bases between. The length of the CDR3 is 14 residues. The CDR3 sequence is CASSVLGGNTEAFF. The CDR3 DNA is TGTGCCAGCAGCGTATTGGGAGGGAACACTGAAGCTTTCTTT.

This clone was counted between two and nine times. The chain employs TRBV5-6 and TRBJ1-5; possibly TRBD1 for D (6 bases). V dropped 3 bases and J dropped 5 bases, with 18 bases sitting between them. The germline gives CDR1 SGHDT, CDR2 YYEEEE. The CDR3 totals 16 residues. Here the CDR3 reads CASSSFYRVKDQPQHF. The CDR3, as DNA: TGTGCCAGCAGCTCATTCTACAGGGTTAAGGATCAGCCCCAGCATTTT.

The chain joins TRBV6-5 to TRBJ2-1; 11 bases match TRBD2. This CDR3 has 15 residues. Germline V gives CDR1 MNHEY, CDR2 SVGAGI. J lost 10 bases, V lost 7 bases, and 12 bases had no gene match. CDR3 protein: CASNSGLADPREQFF. CDR3 bases: TGTGCCAGCAATTCGGGACTAGCGGATCCTCGGGAGCAGTTCTTC.

The V and J genes are TRBV30 and TRBJ2-3; a weak D match, TRBD2 (5 bases). The CDR3 length is 11 residues. CDR1 and CDR2 from the germline V gene are GTSNPN and SVGIG (reference sequence). V was shortened by 3 bases and J by 6 bases, with 7 bases between the two germline ends. The CDR3 DNA reads TGTGCCTGGAGCCTAGCCGATACGCAGTATTTT. Residues: CAWSLADTQYF.